The entry below gives a single TCR beta chain sequence along with its context. The data were produced by immunoSEQ multiplex PCR, yet TCRdb's version contains in-frame clones alone and is incomplete. The repertoire has 180,000 or so clones, roughly 86% of them found once; the top ten carry about 9.6%. CDR1 is LGHNA, CDR2 YNFKEQ, per germline. This CDR3 spans 16 amino acids. J was trimmed by 4 bases and V by 1 base; bases with no gene match: 3. These data belong to a study of blood T cell repertoires in COVID-19. The sequence derives from a woman in her 30s who had recovered from COVID-19. Specimen: PBMCs or T cells enriched from blood (not recorded which). The chain is built from TRBV4-2 and TRBJ2-3, with 12 bases lining up with TRBD2. For the CDR3, the DNA is TGTGCCAGCAGCCAAGGCGGACTAGCGGGACCAGATACGCAGTATTTT. It specifies CASSQGGLAGPDTQYF.